This is a list of T cell receptor beta chains from one sample in a study of chemoradiotherapy in HPV16-positive cancers. This table comes from immunoSEQ multiplex PCR, and its TCRdb copy is limited to in-frame clones, with some not included. The sample contains more than 6,000 clones, about 88% of which appear only once. The sample consisted of tumor tissue, taken from a patient who underwent chemoradiotherapy. These TCRs come from a human donor with HPV-associated anogenital cancer. Both conserved end residues are part of each CDR3. A D gene is named only where the DNA matches it firmly. Clone size is shown for a subset of rows, as once, few, many or a class of expanded clone.

>NA|NA|TRBV6-5|TRBJ1-5
TGTGCCAGCAGTTACTCGGCGCGGGGTAGCAATCAGCCCCAGCATTTT
CASSYSARGSNQPQHF
>TRBD2|NA|TRBV7-3|TRBJ2-1
TGTGCCAGCAGCTCAACTAGCGGGAGGTGGGGCAATGAGCAGTTCTTC
CASSSTSGRWGNEQFF
>NA|NA|TRBV11-2|TRBJ2-3
TGTGCCAGCAGCCCCCCCGGGGGCATGACAGATACGCAGTATTTT
CASSPPGGMTDTQYF
>NA|NA|TRBV5-6|TRBJ2-3
TGTGCCAGCAATCTACGACGGGGGAGTGGCACAGATACGCAGTATTTT
CASNLRRGSGTDTQYF
>NA|NA|TRBV5-1|TRBJ1-1
TGCGCCAGCAGCGACGGACCGAACACTGAAGCTTTCTTT
CASSDGPNTEAFF
>NA|NA|TRBV11-2|TRBJ2-1
TGTGCCAGCAGCCCGCTGAGGGGGGCCTACAATGAGCAGTTCTTC
CASSPLRGAYNEQFF
>NA|once|TRBV10-3|TRBJ1-1
TGTGCCACGTCAGCGGGGGGGACGAACACTGAAGCTTTCTTT
CATSAGGTNTEAFF
>TRBD1|NA|TRBV19|TRBJ1-2
TGTGCCAGTAGTCACAGGGGGGACTATGGCTACACCTTC
CASSHRGDYGYTF
>TRBD2|NA|TRBV9|TRBJ2-1
TGTGCCAGCAGCGCGCGACTAGCGGGGTATAATGAGCAGTTCTTC
CASSARLAGYNEQFF
>NA|NA|TRBV5-6|TRBJ1-5
TGTGCCAGCAGCCCTAAGGGAGGGGATCAGCCCCAGCATTTT
CASSPKGGDQPQHF
>NA|NA|TRBV6-1|TRBJ1-5
TGTGCCAGCAGTACCCACAGGGTAAGCAATCAGCCCCAGCATTTT
CASSTHRVSNQPQHF
>TRBD1|NA|TRBV28|TRBJ1-4
TGTGCCAGCAGTTTCGCAGGGGGGCCGAAGAATGAAAAACTGTTTTTT
CASSFAGGPKNEKLFF
>NA|NA|TRBV19|TRBJ2-1
TGTGCCAGTACCCCCGAGGCGGGTAGACAGCAGTTCTTC
CASTPEAGRQQFF
>NA|NA|TRBV4-2|TRBJ1-1
TGTGCCAGCAGCCAAGAAACAAATGTCGGGGTGGGAGCTTTCTTT
CASSQETNVGVGAFF
>NA|few|TRBV5-1|TRBJ1-2
TGCGCCAGCAGCTTACAGGGTAACTATGGCTACACCTTC
CASSLQGNYGYTF
>TRBD2|NA|TRBV9|TRBJ2-1
TGTGCCAGCAGCGGGACTAGCGGGAGCCACAATGAGCAGTTCTTC
CASSGTSGSHNEQFF
>NA|NA|TRBV7-9|TRBJ2-1
TGTGCCAGCAGCTTGAGGTGGGGTGAGCAGTTCTTC
CASSLRWGEQFF
>TRBD1|NA|TRBV7-6|TRBJ1-4
TGTGCCAGCAGCTTAGGACAGGGGGAGGTAGAAAAACTGTTTTTT
CASSLGQGEVEKLFF
>TRBD1|NA|TRBV6-5|TRBJ2-1
TGTGCCAGCAGTTACAGGGGGCAGGGCACTGAGCAGTTCTTC
CASSYRGQGTEQFF
>NA|NA|TRBV7-9|TRBJ2-3
TGTGCCAGCAGCTCCTCCCTAGGAGGGAAATACACAGATACGCAGTATTTT
CASSSSLGGKYTDTQYF
>NA|NA|TRBV5-1|TRBJ2-3
TGCGCCAGCACCTTCGAGGGCAGTCCAGATACGCAGTATTTT
CASTFEGSPDTQYF
>NA|NA|TRBV11-2|TRBJ1-1
TGTGCCAGCAGCTTAGATACCCAAGGCGGAGCTGAAGCTTTCTTT
CASSLDTQGGAEAFF
>TRBD2|few|TRBV2|TRBJ2-1
TGTGCCAGCAGGGTTGGGCTAGCGGGAGACCCGAAGAGCTCCTACAATGAGCAGTTCTTC
CASRVGLAGDPKSSYNEQFF
>NA|NA|TRBV9|TRBJ1-3
TGTGCCAGCAGCTCCCAGGCTGGAAACACCATATATTTT
CASSSQAGNTIYF
>NA|once|TRBV6-5|TRBJ2-5
TGTGCCAGCAGTCTCGGGGGCCTACCAGAAGAGACCCAGTACTTC
CASSLGGLPEETQYF
>NA|NA|TRBV28|TRBJ1-3
TGTGCCAGCAGTGCAGGGACGTCGAACACCATATATTTT
CASSAGTSNTIYF
>NA|NA|TRBV4-2|TRBJ1-4
TGTGCCAGCAGCCAAGGCCGGTCTAATGAAAAACTGTTTTTT
CASSQGRSNEKLFF
>NA|NA|TRBV6-5|TRBJ2-7
TGTGCCAGCAGTTATGGGGGGCGCGTCAACGAGCAGTACTTC
CASSYGGRVNEQYF